This TCR beta chain was recovered during a study of regulatory T cells in long-lasting Graves disease. This clonotype was counted ten times or more. Time point defined: newly diagnosed GD, antithyroid drugs for less than 3 months. From RNA extracted from PBMCs, the TCR library was made. Library construction for TCR beta used iRepertoire HTBI primers and Arm-PCR of CDR3 regions. TCRdb ran MiXCR on the multiplex PCR reads and lists one entry per CDR3 protein. This table has about 620,000 distinct CDR3 sequences, approximately 15% appearing once. The same specimen was also included in a second study, on T cells in Graves' hyperthyroidism and ophthalmopathy. This second study notes: Stable Graves' hyperthyroidism meant no ophthalmopathy progression within 18 months.

The receptor comes from a woman under 40 with Graves disease. This specimen consisted of peripheral blood mononuclear cells (PBMCs), obtained at new diagnosis, from a patient treated with antithyroid drugs.

The CDR3 here is CATSDLPGGGYTF. In DNA, the CDR3 is TGTGCCACCAGTGATTTGCCGGGGGGTGGCTACACCTTC. This rearrangement joins TRBV24-1 to TRBJ1-2, with a possible D match to TRBD1 (5 bases). The CDR3 totals 13 residues. Trimming took 0 bases from V and 7 from J, leaving 8 bases between them. Per the germline V gene, CDR1 is KGHDR and CDR2 is SFDVKD.